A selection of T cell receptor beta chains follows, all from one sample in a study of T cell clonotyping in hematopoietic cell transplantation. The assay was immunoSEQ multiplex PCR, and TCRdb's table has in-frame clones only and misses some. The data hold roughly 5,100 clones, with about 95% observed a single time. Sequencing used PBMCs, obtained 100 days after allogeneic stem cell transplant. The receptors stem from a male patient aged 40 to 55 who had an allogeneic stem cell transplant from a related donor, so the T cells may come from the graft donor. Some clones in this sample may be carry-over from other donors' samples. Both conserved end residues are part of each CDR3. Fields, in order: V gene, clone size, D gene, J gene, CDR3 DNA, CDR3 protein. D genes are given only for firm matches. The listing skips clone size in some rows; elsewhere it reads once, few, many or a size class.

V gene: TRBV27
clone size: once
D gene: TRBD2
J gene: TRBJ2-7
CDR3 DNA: TGTGCCAGCAGTTTCAACGGGGAGGGGAGGGAGCAGTACTTC
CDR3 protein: CASSFNGEGREQYF

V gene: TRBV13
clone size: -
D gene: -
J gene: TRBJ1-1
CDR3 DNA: TGTGCCAGCATTAGTGGAGTGAACACTGAAGCTTTCTTT
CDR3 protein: CASISGVNTEAFF

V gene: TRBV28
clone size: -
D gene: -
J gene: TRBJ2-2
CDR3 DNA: TGTGCCAGCAGTTTAAAAGCCGGGGAGCTGTTTTTT
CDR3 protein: CASSLKAGELFF

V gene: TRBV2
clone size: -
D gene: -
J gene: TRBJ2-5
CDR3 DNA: TGTGCCAGCAGTGTTGAAAAACTGGTGTTCATCGCGGGGACCCAGTACTTC
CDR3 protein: CASSVEKLVFIAGTQYF

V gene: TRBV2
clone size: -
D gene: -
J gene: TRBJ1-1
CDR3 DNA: TGTGCCAGCAGAAGGGGGGGTTGGACTGAAGCTTTCTTT
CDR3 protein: CASRRGGWTEAFF

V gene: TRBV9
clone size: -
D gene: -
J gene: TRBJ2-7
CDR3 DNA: TGTGCCAGCAGCGTAATGGAGACCCCCGTCTACGAGCAGTACTTC
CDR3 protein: CASSVMETPVYEQYF

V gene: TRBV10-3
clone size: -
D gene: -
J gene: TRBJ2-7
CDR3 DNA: TGTGCCGTCAGGGAAACATCGAACTACGAGCAGTACTTC
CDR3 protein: CAVRETSNYEQYF

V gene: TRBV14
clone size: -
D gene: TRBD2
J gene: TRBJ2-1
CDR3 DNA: TGTGCCAGCAGCCAACTGACTAGCTGGTACAATGAGCAGTTCTTC
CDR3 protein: CASSQLTSWYNEQFF

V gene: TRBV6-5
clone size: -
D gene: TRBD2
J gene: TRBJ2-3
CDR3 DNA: TGTGCCAGCAGTTCCGTGACTAGCGGGACAGATACGCAGTATTTT
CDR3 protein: CASSSVTSGTDTQYF

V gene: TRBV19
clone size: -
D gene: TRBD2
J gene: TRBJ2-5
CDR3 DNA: TGTGCCAGTACCGGGACTAGTCACGAGACCCAGTACTTC
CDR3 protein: CASTGTSHETQYF

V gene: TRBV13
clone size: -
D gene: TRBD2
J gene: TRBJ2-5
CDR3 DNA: TGTGCCAGCAGCCGACGGGTAGGGCGGGGGGAGGAGACCCAGTACTTC
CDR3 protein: CASSRRVGRGEETQYF

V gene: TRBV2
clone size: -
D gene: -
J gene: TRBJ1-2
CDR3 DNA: TGTGCCAGCAGTGTGTCCAGGGAGGGCTACACCTTC
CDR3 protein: CASSVSREGYTF

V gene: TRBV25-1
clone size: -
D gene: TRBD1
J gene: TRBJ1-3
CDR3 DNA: TGTGCCAGCAGTTTTTCCCAGGGGGCGTATGGAAACACCATATATTTT
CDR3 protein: CASSFSQGAYGNTIYF

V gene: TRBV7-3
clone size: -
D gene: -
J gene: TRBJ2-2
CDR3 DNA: TGTGCCAGCAGCGTCAGGGGCGCGAACACCGGGGAGCTGTTTTTT
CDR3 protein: CASSVRGANTGELFF

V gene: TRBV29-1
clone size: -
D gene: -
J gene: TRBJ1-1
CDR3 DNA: TGCAGCGTTGAAGAAAGGAGGCAGGGATATTGGAACACTGAAGCTTTCTTT
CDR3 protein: CSVEERRQGYWNTEAFF

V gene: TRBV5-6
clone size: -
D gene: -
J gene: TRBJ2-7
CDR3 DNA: TGTGCCAGCAGCGTGGACAGTCGCTACGAGCAGTACTTC
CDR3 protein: CASSVDSRYEQYF

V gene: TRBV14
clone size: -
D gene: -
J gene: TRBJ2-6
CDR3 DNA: TGTGCCAGCAGCCAGAGCAGATACTCTGGGGCCAACGTCCTGACTTTC
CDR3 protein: CASSQSRYSGANVLTF

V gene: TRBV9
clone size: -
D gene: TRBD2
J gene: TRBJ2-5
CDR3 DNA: TGTGCCAGCAGCGTAGCTACGCGGGGGGGCTTAGAGACCCAGTACTTC
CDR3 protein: CASSVATRGGLETQYF

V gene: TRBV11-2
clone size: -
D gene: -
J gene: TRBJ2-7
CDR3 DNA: TGTGCCAGCAGCTCCGGACAGACTCTAGACGAGCAGTACTTC
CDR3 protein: CASSSGQTLDEQYF

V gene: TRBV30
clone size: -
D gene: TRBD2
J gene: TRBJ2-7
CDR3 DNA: TGTGCCCGGACTAGCCGTTACGAGCAGTACTTC
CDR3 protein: CARTSRYEQYF

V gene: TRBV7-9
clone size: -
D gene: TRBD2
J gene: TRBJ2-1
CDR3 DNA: TGTGCCAGCAGCCCAGCGGGACTAGCCACTAACAATGAGCAGTTCTTC
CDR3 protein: CASSPAGLATNNEQFF

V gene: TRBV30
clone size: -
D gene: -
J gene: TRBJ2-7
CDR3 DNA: TGTGCCTGGAGTCCCCCGGACAGACGTTACGAGCAGTACTTC
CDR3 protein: CAWSPPDRRYEQYF

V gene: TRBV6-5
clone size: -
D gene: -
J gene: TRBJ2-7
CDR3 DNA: TGTGCCAGCAGTTACTCCGAAGGGCCCTACGAGCAGTACTTC
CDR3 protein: CASSYSEGPYEQYF

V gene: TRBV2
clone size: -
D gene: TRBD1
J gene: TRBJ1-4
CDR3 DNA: TGTGCCAGCAGTGTCGACAGGGGTAATGAAAAACTGTTTTTT
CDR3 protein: CASSVDRGNEKLFF

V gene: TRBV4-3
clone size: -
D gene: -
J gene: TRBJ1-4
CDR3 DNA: TGCGCCAGCAGCCAAGATAGTCATTTCGGGGGAACTAATGAAAAACTGTTTTTT
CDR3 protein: CASSQDSHFGGTNEKLFF

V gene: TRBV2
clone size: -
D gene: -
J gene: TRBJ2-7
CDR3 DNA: TGTGCCAGCAGGGGGTTGAGAATAGACAGCCGGTACGAGCAGTACTTC
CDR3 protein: CASRGLRIDSRYEQYF

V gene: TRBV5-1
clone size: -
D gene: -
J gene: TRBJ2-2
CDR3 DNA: TGCGCCAGCAGCTTTCACTTAAGGGCTACTAGTGTCACCGGGGAGCTGTTTTTT
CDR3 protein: CASSFHLRATSVTGELFF

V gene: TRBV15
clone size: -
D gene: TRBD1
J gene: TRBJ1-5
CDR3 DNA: TGTGCCACCAGCAGAGCAGGGGGAGGGCAGCCCCAGCATTTT
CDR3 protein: CATSRAGGGQPQHF

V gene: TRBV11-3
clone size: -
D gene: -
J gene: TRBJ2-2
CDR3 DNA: TGTGCCAGCAGCCCTGGGACAAACACCGGGGAGCTGTTTTTT
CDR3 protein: CASSPGTNTGELFF